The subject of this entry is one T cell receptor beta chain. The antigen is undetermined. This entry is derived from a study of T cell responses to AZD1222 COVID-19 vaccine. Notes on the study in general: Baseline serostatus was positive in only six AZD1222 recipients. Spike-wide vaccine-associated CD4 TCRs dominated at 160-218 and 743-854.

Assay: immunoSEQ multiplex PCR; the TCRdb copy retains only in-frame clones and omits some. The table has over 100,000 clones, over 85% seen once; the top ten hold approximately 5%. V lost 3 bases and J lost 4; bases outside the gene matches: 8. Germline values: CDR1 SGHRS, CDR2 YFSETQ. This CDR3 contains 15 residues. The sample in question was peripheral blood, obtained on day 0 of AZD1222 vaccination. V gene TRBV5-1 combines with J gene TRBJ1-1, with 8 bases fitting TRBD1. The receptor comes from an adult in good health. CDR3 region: CASSSQGARGTEAFF. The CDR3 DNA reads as TGCGCCAGCAGCTCGCAGGGGGCGCGAGGCACTGAAGCTTTCTTT.